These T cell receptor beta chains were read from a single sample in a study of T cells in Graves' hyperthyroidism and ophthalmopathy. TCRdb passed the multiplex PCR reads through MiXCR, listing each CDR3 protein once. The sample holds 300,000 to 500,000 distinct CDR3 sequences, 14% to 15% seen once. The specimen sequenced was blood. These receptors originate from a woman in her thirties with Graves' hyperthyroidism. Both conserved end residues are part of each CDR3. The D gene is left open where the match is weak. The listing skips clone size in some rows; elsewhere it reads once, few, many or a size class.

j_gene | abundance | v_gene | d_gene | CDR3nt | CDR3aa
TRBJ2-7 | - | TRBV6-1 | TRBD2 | TGTGCCAGCAGAAGCGGGAGCTCCTACGAGCAGTACTTC | CASRSGSSYEQYF
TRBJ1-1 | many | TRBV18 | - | TGTGCCAGCTCACCACTAAAAAACACTGAAGCTTTCTTT | CASSPLKNTEAFF
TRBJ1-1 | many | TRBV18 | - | TGTGCCAGCTCGTCGACAGACGTGAACACTGAAGCTTTCTTT | CASSSTDVNTEAFF
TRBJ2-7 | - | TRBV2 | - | TGTGCCGCGAGGGGCTCCTACGAGCAGTACTTC | CAARGSYEQYF
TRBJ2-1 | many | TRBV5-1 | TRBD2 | TGCGCCAGCAGCTTGACTAGCGGGACGCCTGGGAATGAGCAGTTCTTC | CASSLTSGTPGNEQFF
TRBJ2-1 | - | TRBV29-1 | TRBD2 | TGCAGCGTTGGTCCAAACCCGGGACTAGTATTGAATGAGCAGTTCTTC | CSVGPNPGLVLNEQFF
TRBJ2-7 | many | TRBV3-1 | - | TGTGCCAGCAGCCAGCGGGACCGAAATCCCTCCTACGAGCAGTACTTC | CASSQRDRNPSYEQYF
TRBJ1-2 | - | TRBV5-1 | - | TGCGCCAGCAGGATGGACGGGAACTATGGCTACACCTTC | CASRMDGNYGYTF
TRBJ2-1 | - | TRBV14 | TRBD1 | TGTGCCAGCAGCCCCGACAGGGGGCATTACAATGAGCAGTTCTTC | CASSPDRGHYNEQFF
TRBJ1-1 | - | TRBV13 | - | TGTGCCAGCGGCTCCGGATTGGGTAACTGGAACACTGAAGCTTTCTTT | CASGSGLGNWNTEAFF
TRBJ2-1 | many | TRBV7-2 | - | TGTGCCAGCAGCCGCTTGCGGTACAATGAGCAGTTCTTC | CASSRLRYNEQFF
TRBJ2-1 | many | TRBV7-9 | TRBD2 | TGTGCCAGCACCGGGACTAACTACAATGAGCAGTTCTTC | CASTGTNYNEQFF
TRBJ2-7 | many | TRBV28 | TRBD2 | TGTGCCAGCAGTTTGCGGGAGATGGGCTACGAGCAGTACTTC | CASSLREMGYEQYF
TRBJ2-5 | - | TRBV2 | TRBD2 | TGTGCCAGCAGAGGGGGATTATTCCTAGCGGGGAAGCAAGAGACCCAGTACTTC | CASRGGLFLAGKQETQYF
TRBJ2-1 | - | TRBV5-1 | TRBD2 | TGCGCCAGCAGCCCACGGACTAGCGGGATTTCCTACAATGAGCAGTTATTC | CASSPRTSGISYNEQLF
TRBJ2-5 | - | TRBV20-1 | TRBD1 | TGCAGTGCTAACACAGGGGATCAAGAGACCCAGTACTTC | CSANTGDQETQYF